The 21 T cell receptor beta chains listed next were all sequenced from one sample in a study of blood T cell repertoires in COVID-19. Using immunoSEQ multiplex PCR, the repertoire was profiled, and TCRdb retains in-frame clones only, with some absent. The table shows around 200,000 clones, with roughly 80% occurring only once. The source material was peripheral blood. The source of these receptors is a man between 45 and 60 years old with active or convalescent COVID-19.

The genes are TRBV5-1 and TRBJ2-1; 13 bases fit TRBD2. Germline V gives CDR1 SGHRS, CDR2 YFSETQ. This CDR3 spans 15 amino acids. Germline trimming cut 5 bases from V and 5 bases from J; bases unmatched to any gene: 4. CDR3 residues: CASSTSGGANNEQFF. As DNA, the CDR3 is TGCGCCAGCAGTACTAGCGGGGGGGCAAACAATGAGCAGTTCTTC.

DNA of the CDR3: TGTGCCAGCAGGAGACAGGGAGATTCACCCCTCCACTTT. Protein product: CASRRQGDSPLHF. The rearrangement uses TRBV6-5 and TRBJ1-6, with 7 bases fitting TRBD1. Germline V gene lookup returns CDR1 MNHEY and CDR2 SVGAGI. This CDR3 comprises 13 residues. Trimming removed 6 bases from V and 8 bases from J; junction bases left unmatched: 4.

This clone came up once. The chain is built from TRBV7-8 and TRBJ2-7; 7 bases match TRBD1. V trimming: 3 bases; J trimming: 0 bases; junction bases outside the gene matches: 5. Germline V gene lookup returns CDR1 SGHVS and CDR2 FQNEAQ. CDR3 length equals 15 residues. CDR3 nucleotides: TGTGCCAGCAGCTTGACCGGGACAGACTCCTACGAGCAGTACTTC. Protein product: CASSLTGTDSYEQYF. The variable domain in full, with the rest retrieved from reference TRBV7-8 and TRBJ2-7, is GAGVSQSPRYKVAKRGQDVALRCDPISGHVSLFWYQQALGQGPEFLTYFQNEAQLDKSGLPSDRFFAERPEGSVSTLKIQRTQQEDSAVYLCASSLTGTDSYEQYFGPGTRLTVT.

V and J are TRBV27 and TRBJ1-6, with 8 bases lining up with TRBD1. The CDR3 covers 16 residues. CDR1 and CDR2 from the germline V gene are MNHEY and SMNVEV (reference sequence). With V trimmed by 6 bases and J by 7 bases, 11 bases remained unmatched. The CDR3 bases are TGTGCCAGCAGCCAAGCAGGGGGCTTAGGAAATTCACCCCTCCACTTT. It codes for CASSQAGGLGNSPLHF.

This clone was observed a few times. An end of the junction does not agree with germline; a read error may underlie this. The chain has TRBV6-5 and TRBJ1-1; possibly TRBD1 for D (6 bases). The CDR3 extends over 12 amino acids. CDR1 is MNHEY, CDR2 SVGAGI, per germline. The DNA of the CDR3 is TGTGCCAGCAGTTACTCCGGGGGGCCTCTTCGCTTT. The encoded protein is CASSYSGGPLRF.

This chain links TRBV29-1 with TRBJ1-2, with D possibly matching TRBD1 (6 bases). The CDR3 runs 13 residues. Trimming stripped 3 bases from V and 1 base from J, with 9 bases between. Germline V gives CDR1 SQVTM, CDR2 ANQGSEA. In nucleotides, the CDR3 is TGCAGCGTTGATGCAGGGGATAACTATGGCTACACCTTC. Its translation: CSVDAGDNYGYTF. Based on the CDR3 plus reference TRBV29-1 and TRBJ1-2, the full variable domain is SAVISQKPSRDICQRGTSLTIQCQVDSQVTMMFWYRQQPGQSLTLIATANQGSEATYESGFVIDKFPISRPNLTFSTLTVSNMSPEDSSIYLCSVDAGDNYGYTFGSGTRLTVV.

The chain recombines TRBV18 with TRBJ2-7; D is possibly TRBD2 (5 bases). With 3 bases removed from V and 7 bases from J, the gap between germline ends came to 19 bases. The length of the CDR3 is 15 residues. CDR1 KGHSH and CDR2 LQKENI come from the germline V gene. CDR3 protein: CASSPSSDWSREQYF. The DNA for the CDR3 is TGTGCCAGCTCACCCTCGTCGGACTGGTCCCGAGAGCAGTACTTC.

The genes are TRBV19 and TRBJ1-1; TRBD1 matches at 9 bases. The CDR3 loop spans 16 amino acids. Germline V gene lookup returns CDR1 LNHDA and CDR2 SQIVND (reference sequence). Trimming cost V 7 bases and J 4 bases; bases outside gene matches: 13. As DNA, the CDR3 is TGTGCCAGTAAGGAACCGGGGACAGGGCATGTCACTGAAGCTTTCTTT. Encoded protein: CASKEPGTGHVTEAFF.

The J gene is TRBJ1-5, the V gene TRBV24-1, with a tentative D call TRBD1 (6 bases). Germline V gene sequence: CDR1 KGHDR, CDR2 SFDVKD. This CDR3 is built from 13 residues. Deletions cut 7 bases from V and 3 bases from J, with 9 bases between. This chain's CDR3 is CATSRGFNQPQHF. CDR3 sequence (DNA): TGTGCCACCAGCAGGGGCTTCAATCAGCCCCAGCATTTT.

The chain is built from TRBV28 and TRBJ1-2; D unresolved. Germline V gene data show CDR1 as MDHEN and CDR2 as SYDVKM. The CDR3 loop spans 13 amino acids. Trimming cost V 2 bases and J 2 bases, with 6 bases left between them. CDR3 region: CASSLPRNYGYTF. In DNA form, the CDR3 reads TGTGCCAGCAGTTTACCCAGAAACTATGGCTACACCTTC.

The rearrangement uses TRBV6-5 and TRBJ1-6; 9 bases map to TRBD1. This CDR3 has 15 residues. Germline V gene lookup returns CDR1 MNHEY and CDR2 SVGAGI. The CDR3 region is CGAAEGTGSNSPLHF. DNA for the CDR3: TGTGGAGCAGCGGAGGGGACAGGGAGTAATTCACCCCTCCACTTT.

Only one count was recorded for this clone. The rearrangement links TRBV11-1 to TRBJ1-6; TRBD1 might be the D (6 bases). Trimming cost V 2 bases and J 9 bases, with 14 bases left between them. The V gene's germline CDR1 is SGHAT and CDR2 FQDESV (reference sequence). The CDR3 extends over 15 amino acids. The CDR3 DNA reads TGTGCCAGCAGCTTATCCACCACAGGGTCTTCACCCCTCCACTTT. This gives the protein CASSLSTTGSSPLHF.

The chain is built from TRBV9 and TRBJ2-3; D is unclear. This CDR3 spans 15 amino acids. Per the germline V gene, CDR1 is SGDLS and CDR2 is YYNGEE. Deletions cut 0 bases from V and 2 bases from J, with 10 bases between. CDR3 sequence: CASSVGRLLTDTQYF. The CDR3 DNA reads as TGTGCCAGCAGCGTAGGGCGACTCCTCACAGATACGCAGTATTTT.

This clone was picked up a small number of times. V is TRBV5-4 and J is TRBJ1-6; 7 nucleotides align to TRBD1. Germline values: CDR1 SGHNT, CDR2 YYREEE (reference sequence). The CDR3 has 15 residues. Trimming cost V 2 bases and J 8 bases; bases outside gene matches: 7. The DNA for the CDR3 is TGTGCCAGCAGCTTCCCCGGGACAGCGCATTCACCCCTCCACTTT. It translates to CASSFPGTAHSPLHF. The entire variable domain, with the rest obtained from reference TRBV5-4 and TRBJ1-6, is as follows: ETGVTQSPTHLIKTRGQQVTLRCSSQSGHNTVSWYQQALGQGPQFIFQYYREEENGRGNFPPRFSGLQFPNYSSELNVNALELDDSALYLCASSFPGTAHSPLHFGNGTRLTVT.

This clone has only one observation. The chain couples TRBV27 to TRBJ1-1, with TRBD1 identical over 9 bases. Unmatched junction bases numbered 15, after V lost 1 base and J lost 6 bases. CDR1 MNHEY and CDR2 SMNVEV come from the germline V gene (reference sequence). The CDR3 is 18 amino acids. The CDR3 loop reads CASSLFSGTGIVKAEAFF. DNA for the CDR3: TGTGCCAGCAGTTTATTCTCCGGGACAGGGATCGTGAAGGCTGAAGCTTTCTTT.

V gene TRBV7-3 combines with J gene TRBJ2-3; possible D gene TRBD1, 5 bases. The V and J ends lost 2 bases and 4 bases respectively, with 7 bases between them. CDR3 length: 13 residues. CDR1 is SGHTA and CDR2 is FQGTGA in the germline V gene. CDR3 region: CASSLLGPDTQYF. In DNA form, the CDR3 reads TGTGCCAGCAGCTTATTGGGGCCAGATACGCAGTATTTT.

The chain carries TRBV19 and TRBJ2-3, with 7 bases that match TRBD2. Germline values: CDR1 LNHDA, CDR2 SQIVND (reference sequence). This CDR3 spans 14 amino acids. V was clipped by 5 bases and J by 3 bases; unmatched bases: 5. CDR3 residues: CASSLVGGTDTQYF. DNA for the CDR3: TGTGCCAGTAGTCTGGTCGGGGGGACAGATACGCAGTATTTT.

V usage is TRBV5-6 and J usage is TRBJ1-3, with D maybe TRBD1 (6 bases). With 1 base removed from V and 0 bases from J, the gap between germline ends came to 11 bases. This CDR3 region has 16 residues. Germline loops: CDR1 SGHDT, CDR2 YYEEEE. The CDR3 nucleotides are TGTGCCAGCAGCTTGACGGACAGAAACTCTGGAAACACCATATATTTT. Translating it yields CASSLTDRNSGNTIYF.

The V and J genes are TRBV5-1 and TRBJ2-5; D is perhaps TRBD2 (6 bases). Trimming removed 2 bases from V and 5 bases from J, with 19 bases in between. CDR1 SGHRS and CDR2 YFSETQ come from the germline V gene. The CDR3 contains 16 residues. CDR3 in DNA: TGCGCCAGCAGCTTCGCGCCGGGACTTCAGGAGGAGACCCAGTACTTC. Protein sequence: CASSFAPGLQEETQYF.

The chain combines TRBV19 with TRBJ1-1, with D perhaps TRBD1 (6 bases). Trimming pared 1 base from V and 6 bases from J, leaving 12 bases between. The CDR3 runs 14 residues. Germline CDR1 and CDR2: LNHDA and SQIVND (reference sequence). DNA for the CDR3: TGTGCCAGTAGTATAGTATTAGGGGGAGCTGAAGCTTTCTTT. Protein sequence: CASSIVLGGAEAFF.

This clone was picked up one time. The chain couples TRBV7-2 to TRBJ1-5; D perhaps matches TRBD1 (5 bases). V lost 5 bases, J lost 2 bases, and 7 bases lay in between. The germline V gene has CDR1 SGHTA and CDR2 FQGNSA. The CDR3 sequence is 13 residues long. The CDR3 protein is CASSQGGNQPQHF. CDR3 nucleotides: TGTGCCAGCAGCCAAGGGGGCAATCAGCCCCAGCATTTT.